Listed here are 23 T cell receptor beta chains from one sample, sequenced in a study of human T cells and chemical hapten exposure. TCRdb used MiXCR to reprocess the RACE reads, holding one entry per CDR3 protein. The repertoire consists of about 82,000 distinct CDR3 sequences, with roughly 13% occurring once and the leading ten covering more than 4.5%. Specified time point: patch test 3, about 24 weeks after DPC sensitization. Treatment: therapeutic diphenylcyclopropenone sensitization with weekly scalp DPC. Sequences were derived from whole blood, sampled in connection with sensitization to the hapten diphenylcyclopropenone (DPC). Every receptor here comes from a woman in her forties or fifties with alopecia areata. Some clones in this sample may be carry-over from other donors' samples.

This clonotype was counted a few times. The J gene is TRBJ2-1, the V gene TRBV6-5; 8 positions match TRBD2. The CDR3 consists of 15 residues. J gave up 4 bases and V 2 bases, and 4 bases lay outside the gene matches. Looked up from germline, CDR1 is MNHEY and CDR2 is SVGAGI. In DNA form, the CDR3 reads TGTGCCAGCAGTTACCAGAGCGGGAGATACAATGAGCAGTTCTTC. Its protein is CASSYQSGRYNEQFF.

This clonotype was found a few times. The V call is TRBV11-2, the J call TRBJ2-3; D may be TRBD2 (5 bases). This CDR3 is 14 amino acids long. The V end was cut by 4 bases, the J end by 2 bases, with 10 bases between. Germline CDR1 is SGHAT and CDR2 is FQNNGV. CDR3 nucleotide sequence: TGTGCCAGCAGCTGGTCGAGGGACACAGATACGCAGTATTTT. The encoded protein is CASSWSRDTDTQYF.

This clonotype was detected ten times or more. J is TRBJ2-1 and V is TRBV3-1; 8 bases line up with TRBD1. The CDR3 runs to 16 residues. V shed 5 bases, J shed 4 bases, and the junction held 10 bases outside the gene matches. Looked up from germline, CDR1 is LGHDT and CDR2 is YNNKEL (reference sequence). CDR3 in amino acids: CASSTWTGRRYNEQFF. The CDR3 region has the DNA TGTGCCAGCAGCACCTGGACAGGGCGGCGTTACAATGAGCAGTTCTTC.

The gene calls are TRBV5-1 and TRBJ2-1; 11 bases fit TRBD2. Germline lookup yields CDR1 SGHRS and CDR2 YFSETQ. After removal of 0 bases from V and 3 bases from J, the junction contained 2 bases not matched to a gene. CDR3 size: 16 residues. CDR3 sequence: CASSLELAGDYNEQFF. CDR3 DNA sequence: TGCGCCAGCAGCTTGGAACTAGCGGGAGACTACAATGAGCAGTTCTTC.

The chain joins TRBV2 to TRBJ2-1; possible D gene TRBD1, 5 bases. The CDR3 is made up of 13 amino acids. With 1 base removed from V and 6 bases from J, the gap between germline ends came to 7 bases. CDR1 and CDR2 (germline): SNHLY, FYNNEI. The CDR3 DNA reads TGTGCCAGCAGTGAAGGGGGCTCCAATGAGCAGTTCTTC. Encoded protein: CASSEGGSNEQFF.

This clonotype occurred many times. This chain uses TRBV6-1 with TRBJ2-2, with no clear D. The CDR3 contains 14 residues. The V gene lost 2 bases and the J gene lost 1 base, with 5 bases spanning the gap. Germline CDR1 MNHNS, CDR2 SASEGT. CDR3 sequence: CASSEQRNTGELFF. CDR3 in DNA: TGTGCCAGCAGTGAACAGCGGAACACCGGGGAGCTGTTTTTT.

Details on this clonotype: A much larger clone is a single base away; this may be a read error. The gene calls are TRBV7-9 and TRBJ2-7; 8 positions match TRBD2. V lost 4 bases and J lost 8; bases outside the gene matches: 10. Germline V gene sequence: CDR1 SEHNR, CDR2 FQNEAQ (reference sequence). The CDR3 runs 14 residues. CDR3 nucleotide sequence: TGTGCCAGCAGCTCGACCGGGACTAGTAACAAGCAGTACTTC. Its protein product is CASSSTGTSNKQYF.

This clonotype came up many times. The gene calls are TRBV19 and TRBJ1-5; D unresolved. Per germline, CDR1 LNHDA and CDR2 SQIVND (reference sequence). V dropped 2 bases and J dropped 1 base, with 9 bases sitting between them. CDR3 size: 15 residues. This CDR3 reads CASSIRQESNQPQHF. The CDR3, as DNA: TGTGCCAGTAGTATACGCCAGGAGAGCAATCAGCCCCAGCATTTT.

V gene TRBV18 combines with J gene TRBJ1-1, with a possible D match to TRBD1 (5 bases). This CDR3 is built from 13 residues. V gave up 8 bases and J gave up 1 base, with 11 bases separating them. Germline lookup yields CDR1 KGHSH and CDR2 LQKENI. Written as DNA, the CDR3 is TGTGCCAGCCGTTTCCAGGGGAACACTGAAGCTTTCTTT. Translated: CASRFQGNTEAFF.

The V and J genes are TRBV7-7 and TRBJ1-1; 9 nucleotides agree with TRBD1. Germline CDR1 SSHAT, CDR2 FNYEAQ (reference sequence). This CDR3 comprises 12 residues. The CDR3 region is CAVGQGRTEAFF. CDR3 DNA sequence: TGTGCTGTCGGACAGGGGAGGACTGAAGCTTTCTTT.

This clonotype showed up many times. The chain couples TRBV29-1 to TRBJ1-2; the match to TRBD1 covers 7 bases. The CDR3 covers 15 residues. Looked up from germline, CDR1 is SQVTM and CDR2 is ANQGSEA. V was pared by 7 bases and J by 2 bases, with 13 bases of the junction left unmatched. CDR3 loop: CSAQIYQGDNYGYTF. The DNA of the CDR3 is TGCAGCGCCCAGATCTACCAGGGGGACAACTATGGCTACACCTTC.

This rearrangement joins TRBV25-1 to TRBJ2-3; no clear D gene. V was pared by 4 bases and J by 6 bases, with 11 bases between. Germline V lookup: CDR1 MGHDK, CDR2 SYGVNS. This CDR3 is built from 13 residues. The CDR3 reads CASSAWGRDTQYF. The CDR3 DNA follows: TGTGCCAGCAGTGCCTGGGGAAGGGATACGCAGTATTTT.

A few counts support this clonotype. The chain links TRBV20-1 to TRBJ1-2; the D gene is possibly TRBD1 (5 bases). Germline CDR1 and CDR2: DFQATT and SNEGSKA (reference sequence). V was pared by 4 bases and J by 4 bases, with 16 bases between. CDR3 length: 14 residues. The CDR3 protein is CSANRDPRGYGYTF. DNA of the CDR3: TGCAGTGCTAATCGGGATCCGAGGGGCTATGGCTACACCTTC.

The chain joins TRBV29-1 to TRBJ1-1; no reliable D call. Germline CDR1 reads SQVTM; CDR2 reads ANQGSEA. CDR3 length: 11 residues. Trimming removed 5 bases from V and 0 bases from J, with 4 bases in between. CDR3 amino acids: CSVYVNTEAFF. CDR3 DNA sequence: TGCAGCGTTTACGTGAACACTGAAGCTTTCTTT.

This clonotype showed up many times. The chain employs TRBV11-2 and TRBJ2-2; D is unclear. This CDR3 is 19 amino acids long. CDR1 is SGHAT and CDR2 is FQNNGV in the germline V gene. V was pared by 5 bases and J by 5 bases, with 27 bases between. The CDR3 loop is CASSLPLASVTPYTGELFF. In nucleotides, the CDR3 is TGTGCCAGCAGCCTACCCTTGGCCTCCGTAACCCCATATACCGGGGAGCTGTTTTTT.

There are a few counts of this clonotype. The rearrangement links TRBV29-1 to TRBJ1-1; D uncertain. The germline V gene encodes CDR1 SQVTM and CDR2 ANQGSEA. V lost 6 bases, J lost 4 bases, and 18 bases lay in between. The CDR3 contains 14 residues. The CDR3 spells CSVGLPWGGTEAFF. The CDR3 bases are TGCAGCGTCGGCCTGCCTTGGGGTGGCACTGAAGCTTTCTTT.

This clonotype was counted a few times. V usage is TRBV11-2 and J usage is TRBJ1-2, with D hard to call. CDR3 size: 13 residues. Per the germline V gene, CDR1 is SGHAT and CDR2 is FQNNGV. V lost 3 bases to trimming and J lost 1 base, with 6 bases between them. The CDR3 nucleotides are TGTGCCAGCAGCTTCCCGAGTAACTATGGCTACACCTTC. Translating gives CASSFPSNYGYTF.

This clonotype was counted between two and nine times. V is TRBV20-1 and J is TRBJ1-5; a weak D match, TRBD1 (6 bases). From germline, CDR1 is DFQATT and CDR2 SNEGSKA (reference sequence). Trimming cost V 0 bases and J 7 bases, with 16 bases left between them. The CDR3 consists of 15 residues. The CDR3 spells CSARDRGAVEQPQHF. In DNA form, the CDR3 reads TGCAGTGCTAGAGATCGGGGGGCTGTTGAGCAGCCCCAGCATTTT.

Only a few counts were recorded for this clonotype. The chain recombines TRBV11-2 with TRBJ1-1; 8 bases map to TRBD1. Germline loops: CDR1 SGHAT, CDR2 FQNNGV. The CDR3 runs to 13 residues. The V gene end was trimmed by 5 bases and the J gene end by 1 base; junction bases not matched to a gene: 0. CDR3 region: CASSGQGNTEAFF. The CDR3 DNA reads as TGTGCCAGCAGCGGACAGGGGAACACTGAAGCTTTCTTT.

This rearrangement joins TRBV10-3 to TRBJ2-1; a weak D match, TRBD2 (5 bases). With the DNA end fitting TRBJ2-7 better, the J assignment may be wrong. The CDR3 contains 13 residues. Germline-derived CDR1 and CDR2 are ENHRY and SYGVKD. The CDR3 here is CAISAIRGNEQYF. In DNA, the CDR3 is TGTGCCATCAGTGCTATCCGGGGTAATGAGCAGTACTTC.

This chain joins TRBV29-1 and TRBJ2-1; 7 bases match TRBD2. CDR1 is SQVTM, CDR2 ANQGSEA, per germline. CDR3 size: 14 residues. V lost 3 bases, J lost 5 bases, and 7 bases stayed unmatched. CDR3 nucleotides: TGCAGCGTTGATTGGGGGGGTTGGCACAATGAGCAGTTCTTC. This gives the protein CSVDWGGWHNEQFF.

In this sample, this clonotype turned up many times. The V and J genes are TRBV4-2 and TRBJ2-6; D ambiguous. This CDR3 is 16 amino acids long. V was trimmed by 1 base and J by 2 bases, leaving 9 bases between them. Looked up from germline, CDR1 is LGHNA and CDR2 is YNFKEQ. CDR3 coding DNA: TGTGCCAGCAGCCAAGTTAGGGATACTGGGGCCAACGTCCTGACTTTC. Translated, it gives CASSQVRDTGANVLTF.

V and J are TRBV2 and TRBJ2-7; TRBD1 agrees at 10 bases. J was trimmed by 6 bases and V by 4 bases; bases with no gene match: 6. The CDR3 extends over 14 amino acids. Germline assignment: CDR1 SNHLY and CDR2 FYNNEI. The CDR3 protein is CASSVDRGAREQYF. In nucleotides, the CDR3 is TGTGCCAGCAGTGTGGACAGGGGGGCCCGCGAGCAGTACTTC.